This T cell receptor (beta chain) was recorded in a study of shared clonotypes between healthy human individuals. Assay used: immunoSEQ multiplex PCR; TCRdb lists only in-frame clones, some missing. This repertoire shows roughly 1,600,000 clones, about 98.5% found once; its top ten account for over 0.3%. Sequencing was performed on naive CD4+ T cells sorted from blood. Documented subset: CD45RA+ positively selected. This receptor was taken from a man aged 25-45 years in good health.

CDR3 nucleotides: TGCGCCAGCAGCTTGGGGGGATTTGATCAGCCCCAGCATTTT. Its protein product is CASSLGGFDQPQHF. The rearrangement uses TRBV5-1 and TRBJ1-5; D gene ambiguous. The V gene's germline CDR1 is SGHRS and CDR2 YFSETQ. Trimming pared 0 bases from V and 5 bases from J, leaving 9 bases between. The CDR3 is made up of 14 amino acids.